What follows is one TCR beta chain and its context. It has no known antigen specificity. Qualities for individual bases were not recorded, and no much larger clone is one base off. This specimen's treatment or condition label, interpreted: allogeneic hematopoietic cell transplantation with graft depleted of TCRalphabeta T cells and CD19 B cells. The transplant recipients were children given TCRalphabeta/CD19-depleted allogeneic hematopoietic cell grafts. These data are taken from a study of T-cell reconstitution after alpha-beta-depleted transplantation in children (dated by TCRdb to the mid-2010s). At the level of the whole study: Using TCR repertoire profiling, the study followed T-cell immune reconstitution in a quantitative way in children after TCRalphabeta/CD19-depleted allogeneic hematopoietic cell transplantation. Overall results and qualifications from the work: Apparently early alphabetaT-cell count recovery about two months after transplant reportedly relied on only several hundred rapidly expanded clones derived from non-depleted graft cells. Over subsequent months, a decline in hyperexpanded clone frequencies was noted, and after one year, T-cell counts and TCRbeta diversity were mostly ascribed to newly produced T cells. In some patients, the high TCRbeta diversity seen at day 60 was put down to recipient T cells and intrathymic progenitors that had survived conditioning.

Libraries were made using PCR. Sequencer: Illumina HiSeq 2500. TCR libraries were prepared with molecular barcoding, using unique molecular identifiers to normalize TCRbeta repertoire quantification. TCRdb passed the public sequencing reads through fastp at Q25 and MiXCR, retaining productive beta sequences. Rows are combined by CDR3 protein, so each entry shows the most common genes and DNA. The sample contains just over 950,000 distinct CDR3 sequences, about 29% of them found a single time. The ten largest clones represent over 25% of the sample. This sequence originates from a boy younger than two who had a stem cell transplant for SCID, so the T cells may come from the graft donor. The input for sequencing was PBMCs, mostly from graft donor cells, taken 360 days after TCRalphabeta/CD19-depleted stem cell transplant.

This receptor carries the CDR3 CASSLDSSVYNSPLHF. The DNA is TGTGCCAGCAGCTTGGACAGTTCCGTTTATAATTCACCCCTCCACTTT. This receptor chain uses TRBV5-5 and TRBJ1-6, with no confident D gene call. Trimming takes 0 bases from V and 4 bases from J, and the germline ends sit 11 bases apart. CDR1 and CDR2 were assigned from the germline V gene (reference sequence) as SGHKS and YYEKEE. From cysteine to phenylalanine, the CDR3 is 16 amino acids long. Only the CDR3 region is kept as DNA, spanning 48 bases read in frame from base 1.